One sample yielded the 27 T cell receptor beta chains listed below, sequenced in a study of graft-versus-host responses after intestinal transplantation (dated by TCRdb to the early 2020s). These receptors have no identified antigens. Receptor amplification or capture employed the immunoSEQ multiplex PCR assay. TCRdb holds this immuneACCESS table with in-frame rearrangements only. Some clones are missing; in checked studies, unresolved V genes explain under half, and the rest has no known cause. This sample holds approximately 130,000 clones; 90% to 95% were observed only once. The leading ten clones occupy over 0.15% of the sample. In the paper's terms, the time point label means: cells obtained before transplantation from donor or recipient. The source material was unstimulated CD4+ T cells sorted from spleen or lymph node cells, sampled before intestinal transplant. These TCRs come from a human donor who received an intestinal transplant.

The chain recombines TRBV18 with TRBJ2-7; weak D call: TRBD2 (6 bases). CDR1 and CDR2 from the germline V gene are KGHSH and LQKENI. V lost 3 bases and J lost 4, with 16 bases in between. CDR3 length: 15 amino acids. CDR3 sequence (DNA): TGTGCCAGCTCACCCCCCGGGACTTCCTCGTACGAGCAGTACTTC. Translating gives CASSPPGTSSYEQYF.

This chain links TRBV29-1 with TRBJ1-2; D is uncertain. Germline values: CDR1 SQVTM, CDR2 ANQGSEA. There are 12 residues in the CDR3. V was shortened by 7 bases and J by 8 bases, with 17 bases between the two germline ends. The CDR3 region has the DNA TGCAGCGCTCTGGTGGGTGATGGCGGCTACACCTTC. It yields the protein CSALVGDGGYTF.

This clone came up once. This chain joins TRBV18 and TRBJ2-3; maybe TRBD2 (6 bases). The CDR3 spans 15 residues. V lost 2 bases and J lost 5, with 14 bases in between. Germline CDR1 and CDR2: KGHSH and LQKENI. The CDR3 protein is CASSPINWGEDTQYF. The CDR3 DNA is TGTGCCAGCTCACCAATCAACTGGGGGGAAGATACGCAGTATTTT.

This chain joins TRBV5-1 and TRBJ2-5, with D perhaps matching TRBD2 (6 bases). CDR3 length: 13 amino acids. With 4 bases removed from V and 5 bases from J, the gap between germline ends came to 12 bases. The germline gives CDR1 SGHRS, CDR2 YFSETQ. CDR3 in amino acids: CASSKGLRETQYF. The CDR3 DNA follows: TGCGCCAGCAGCAAGGGACTTCGGGAGACCCAGTACTTC.

Comment on this clone: The same CDR3 also results from other DNA sequences found in this sample. V is TRBV18 and J is TRBJ1-5; D gene unclear. Trimming shortened V by 1 base and J by 5 bases, and 6 bases separated the two germline ends. In germline, CDR1 is KGHSH, CDR2 LQKENI. The CDR3 extends over 13 amino acids. The CDR3: CASSPRGDQPQHF. DNA of the CDR3: TGTGCCAGCTCACCACGGGGAGATCAGCCCCAGCATTTT.

This clone showed up just once. Other DNA sequences in the sample encode the same CDR3. The rearrangement links TRBV7-8 to TRBJ2-2; 9 bases line up with TRBD2. The CDR3 loop spans 16 amino acids. Losses at the gene ends were 5 bases for V and 5 bases for J; bases not matched to a gene: 9. Germline V lookup: CDR1 SGHVS, CDR2 FQNEAQ. CDR3 sequence (DNA): TGTGCCAGCAGCCCCGGTCAGCGGGGGGTAACCGGGGAGCTGTTTTTT. This encodes CASSPGQRGVTGELFF.

This clone has only a few counts. The rearrangement joins TRBV5-1 to TRBJ2-7, with TRBD2 identical over 9 bases. The germline V gene has CDR1 SGHRS and CDR2 YFSETQ. V lost 3 bases, J lost 2 bases, and 9 bases stayed unmatched. This CDR3 has 16 amino acids. In nucleotides, the CDR3 is TGCGCCAGCAGCTGGGCTAGCGGGGCCACGACCTACGAGCAGTACTTC. Translated, it gives CASSWASGATTYEQYF.

The chain recombines TRBV2 with TRBJ1-1; D is possibly TRBD1 (5 bases). This CDR3 comprises 13 residues. CDR1 is SNHLY, CDR2 FYNNEI, per germline. The V end was cut by 6 bases, the J end by 0 bases, with 8 bases between. The CDR3 DNA sequence: TGTGCCAGCAGGGGGGAGATGAACACTGAAGCTTTCTTT. Translated: CASRGEMNTEAFF. The variable domain in full, with the rest retrieved from reference TRBV2 and TRBJ1-1, is EPEVTQTPSHQVTQMGQEVILRCVPISNHLYFYWYRQILGQKVEFLVSFYNNEISEKSEIFDDQFSVERPDGSNFTLKIRSTKLEDSAMYFCASRGEMNTEAFFGQGTRLTVV.

The table lists this clone with a count of one. The chain joins TRBV19 to TRBJ1-3, with D perhaps matching TRBD1 (5 bases). Germline V gene sequence: CDR1 LNHDA, CDR2 SQIVND (reference sequence). The CDR3 runs 15 residues. The V and J ends lost 5 bases and 4 bases respectively, with 15 bases between them. The CDR3 bases are TGTGCCAGTAGTTTCGTAGGGGTGAGGGGAAACACCATATATTTT. Protein sequence: CASSFVGVRGNTIYF. Drawing the rest from reference TRBV19 and TRBJ1-3, the complete variable domain is DGGITQSPKYLFRKEGQNVTLSCEQNLNHDAMYWYRQDPGQGLRLIYYSQIVNDFQKGDIAEGYSVSREKKESFPLTVTSAQKNPTAFYLCASSFVGVRGNTIYFGEGSWLTVV.

CDR3 residues: CASSLVSSTDTQYF. The CDR3 coding sequence is TGTGCCAGCAGCTTGGTCTCCTCCACAGATACGCAGTATTTT. The chain links TRBV7-9 to TRBJ2-3; unclear D gene. This CDR3 region has 14 residues. In germline, CDR1 is SEHNR, CDR2 FQNEAQ (reference sequence). Trimming took off 3 bases at V and 2 bases at J, with 9 bases between the two ends.

This chain joins TRBV9 and TRBJ1-2, with D unresolved. The germline CDR1 and CDR2 sequences are SGDLS and YYNGEE. Between the trimmed V and J ends, which lost 0 bases and 4 bases, there was a span of 10 bases. The CDR3 is 14 amino acids. CDR3 residues: CASSVGPDSYGYTF. The CDR3 nucleotides read TGTGCCAGCAGCGTAGGGCCAGACTCCTATGGCTACACCTTC.

This clone was seen once. V is TRBV6-1 and J is TRBJ1-1; weak D call: TRBD1 (5 bases). The germline V and J ends were trimmed by 2 bases and 1 base, with 8 bases remaining between them. The CDR3 contains 14 residues. Germline V lookup: CDR1 MNHNS, CDR2 SASEGT. CDR3 residues: CASSEQGKNTEAFF. The CDR3 DNA sequence: TGTGCCAGCAGTGAACAGGGTAAGAACACTGAAGCTTTCTTT.

The chain combines TRBV5-1 with TRBJ2-6, with D maybe TRBD2 (6 bases). V dropped 10 bases and J dropped 2 bases, with 10 bases sitting between them. The CDR3 is made up of 13 amino acids. Per the germline V gene, CDR1 is SGHRS and CDR2 is YFSETQ. CDR3: CASGGTGANVLTF. CDR3 bases: TGCGCCTCCGGGGGTACTGGGGCCAACGTCCTGACTTTC. Complete variable domain (other parts from reference TRBV5-1 and TRBJ2-6): KAGVTQTPRYLIKTRGQQVTLSCSPISGHRSVSWYQQTPGQGLQFLFEYFSETQRNKGNFPGRFSGRQFSNSRSEMNVSTLELGDSALYLCASGGTGANVLTFGAGSRLTVL.

The rearrangement links TRBV6-5 to TRBJ2-1; D remains ambiguous. V gave up 0 bases and J gave up 5 bases, with 5 bases separating them. CDR1 and CDR2 (germline): MNHEY, SVGAGI. The CDR3 covers 13 residues. CDR3 protein: CASSYSTDNEQFF. In DNA, the CDR3 is TGTGCCAGCAGTTACTCCACAGACAATGAGCAGTTCTTC.

The V and J genes are TRBV7-9 and TRBJ2-7, with 9 bases lining up with TRBD1. With 3 bases clipped from V and 3 bases from J, the junction kept 3 bases outside the gene matches. This CDR3 is built from 14 residues. CDR1 and CDR2 from the germline V gene are SEHNR and FQNEAQ (reference sequence). CDR3 sequence reads: CASSFGQGIYEQYF. DNA of the CDR3: TGTGCCAGCAGCTTCGGACAGGGGATCTACGAGCAGTACTTC.

CDR3 amino acids: CASSPVVLSYEQYF. CDR3 DNA: TGCGCCAGCAGCCCTGTCGTCCTCTCCTACGAGCAGTACTTC. The rearrangement joins TRBV5-1 to TRBJ2-7; D unclear. CDR3 length equals 14 residues. Germline V lookup: CDR1 SGHRS, CDR2 YFSETQ. With 4 bases removed from V and 0 bases from J, the gap between germline ends came to 11 bases. Full variable domain (outside the CDR3, taken from reference TRBV5-1 and TRBJ2-7): KAGVTQTPRYLIKTRGQQVTLSCSPISGHRSVSWYQQTPGQGLQFLFEYFSETQRNKGNFPGRFSGRQFSNSRSEMNVSTLELGDSALYLCASSPVVLSYEQYFGPGTRLTVT.

The rearrangement links TRBV2 to TRBJ1-1; D perhaps matches TRBD1 (5 bases). This CDR3 has 13 amino acids. CDR1 is SNHLY and CDR2 is FYNNEI in the germline V gene. Between the trimmed V and J ends, which lost 4 bases and 3 bases, there was a span of 9 bases. The CDR3 DNA follows: TGTGCCAGCAGTGTTGTGGGGGACACTGAAGCTTTCTTT. Protein: CASSVVGDTEAFF. The whole variable domain, filled in from reference TRBV2 and TRBJ1-1, reads EPEVTQTPSHQVTQMGQEVILRCVPISNHLYFYWYRQILGQKVEFLVSFYNNEISEKSEIFDDQFSVERPDGSNFTLKIRSTKLEDSAMYFCASSVVGDTEAFFGQGTRLTVV.

The rearrangement joins TRBV18 to TRBJ1-2; 7 bases are a match to TRBD1. J gave up 7 bases and V 3 bases, and 11 bases lay outside the gene matches. The CDR3 runs to 15 residues. Germline V CDR1 and CDR2: KGHSH, LQKENI. CDR3 loop: CASSPEETGLGGYTF. DNA for the CDR3: TGTGCCAGCTCACCGGAAGAGACAGGGTTGGGTGGCTACACCTTC.

The chain links TRBV19 to TRBJ2-4; 11 nucleotides align to TRBD2. Germline CDR1 is LNHDA and CDR2 is SQIVND (reference sequence). The V gene end was trimmed by 6 bases and the J gene end by 0 bases; junction bases not matched to a gene: 4. The CDR3 loop spans 16 amino acids. The CDR3 protein is CASSGTSGVAKNIQYF. DNA of the CDR3: TGTGCCAGTAGCGGGACTAGCGGCGTAGCCAAAAACATTCAGTACTTC.

The chain employs TRBV7-2 and TRBJ1-2, with 8 bases identical to TRBD1. The CDR3 is 14 amino acids. Germline V CDR1 and CDR2: SGHTA, FQGNSA. V lost 5 bases, J lost 5 bases, and 7 bases stayed unmatched. CDR3 nucleotides: TGTGCCAGCAGCCAAGGACAGGGCGGGTATGGCTACACCTTC. It specifies CASSQGQGGYGYTF.

The rearrangement links TRBV5-6 to TRBJ2-7; 7 bases agree with TRBD1. The CDR3 has 13 amino acids. V was pared by 5 bases and J by 5 bases, with 7 bases of the junction left unmatched. Per the germline V gene, CDR1 is SGHDT and CDR2 is YYEEEE. This chain's CDR3 is CASRKQGSHEQYF. CDR3 sequence (DNA): TGTGCCAGCAGAAAACAGGGGAGCCACGAGCAGTACTTC. The variable domain in full, completed from reference TRBV5-6 and TRBJ2-7, reads DAGVTQSPTHLIKTRGQQVTLRCSPKSGHDTVSWYQQALGQGPQFIFQYYEEEERQRGNFPDRFSGHQFPNYSSELNVNALLLGDSALYLCASRKQGSHEQYFGPGTRLTVT.

The genes are TRBV6-1 and TRBJ2-5; D possibly corresponds to TRBD2 (5 bases). Trimming removed 6 bases from V and 5 bases from J, with 10 bases in between. This CDR3 has 12 residues. The V gene's germline CDR1 is MNHNS and CDR2 SASEGT. CDR3 in amino acids: CASSITGETQYF. The CDR3 nucleotides are TGTGCCAGCAGCATAACGGGGGAGACCCAGTACTTC.

This chain joins TRBV6-5 and TRBJ2-7; 7 bases agree with TRBD1. The CDR3 runs 13 residues. Germline V gene data show CDR1 as MNHEY and CDR2 as SVGAGI. The ends lost 5 bases at V and 3 bases at J; junction bases unmatched: 4. The CDR3 region has the DNA TGTGCCAGCAGTCGAAGGACAGGCTACGAGCAGTACTTC. Amino acid sequence: CASSRRTGYEQYF.

The genes are TRBV30 and TRBJ2-2; TRBD1 agrees at 10 bases. The V gene's germline CDR1 is GTSNPN and CDR2 SVGIG (reference sequence). The CDR3 covers 11 residues. With V trimmed by 6 bases and J by 14 bases, 6 bases remained unmatched. CDR3 protein: CACGTGARLFF. The CDR3 DNA reads as TGTGCCTGCGGGACAGGGGCTCGCCTGTTTTTT. Filled out from reference TRBV30 and TRBJ2-2, the complete variable domain reads SQTIHQWPATLVQPVGSPLSLECTVEGTSNPNLYWYRQAAGRGLQLLFYSVGIGQISSEVPQNLSASRPQDRQFILSSKKLLLSDSGFYLCACGTGARLFFGEGSRLTVL.

J is TRBJ1-4 and V is TRBV19; 10 bases fit TRBD1. V shed 7 bases and J 8 bases; nucleotides not matched to a gene: 10. From germline, CDR1 is LNHDA and CDR2 SQIVND (reference sequence). This CDR3 has 15 amino acids. CDR3 residues: CASTTYGTGVEKLFF. The DNA of the CDR3 is TGTGCCAGTACGACTTATGGGACAGGGGTGGAAAAACTGTTTTTT.

The chain carries TRBV5-1 and TRBJ2-2, with D tentatively TRBD1 (6 bases). CDR3 length: 15 amino acids. Per the germline V gene, CDR1 is SGHRS and CDR2 is YFSETQ. With 5 bases removed from V and 3 bases from J, the gap between germline ends came to 14 bases. CDR3 amino acids: CASRSAQGYTGELFF. The CDR3 nucleotides are TGCGCCAGCAGATCCGCTCAGGGGTACACCGGGGAGCTGTTTTTT.

The rearrangement uses TRBV18 and TRBJ2-1; possibly TRBD1 for D (5 bases). Germline CDR1 is KGHSH and CDR2 is LQKENI. CDR3 length: 14 residues. V lost 0 bases and J lost 4, with 7 bases in between. Here the CDR3 DNA reads TGTGCCAGCTCACCACCGGGGCAGTACAATGAGCAGTTCTTC. This codes for CASSPPGQYNEQFF.